The rows below give T cell receptor beta chains drawn from one sample of a study of blood T cell repertoires in COVID-19. The protocol was immunoSEQ multiplex PCR, while the TCRdb copy is restricted to in-frame clones and leaves out a portion. The repertoire consists of about 160,000 clones, with approximately 87% occurring once and the leading ten covering about 4.4%. What was sequenced was PBMCs or T cells enriched from blood (not recorded which). Every receptor here comes from a woman aged 45-65 years who had recovered from COVID-19. The conserved cysteine and the conserved F or W are not part of the CDR3 here. Each record gives: CDR3 length, J gene, D gene, V gene, CDR3 protein. A D gene is named only where the DNA matches it firmly.

cdr3_length: 12
j_call: TRBJ1-2
d_call: TRBD1
v_call: TRBV10-3
cdr3_aa: AISEPGQGHGYT

cdr3_length: 16
j_call: TRBJ1-1
d_call: -
v_call: TRBV5-1
cdr3_aa: ASSWGYTGRTYNTEAF

cdr3_length: 12
j_call: TRBJ1-6
d_call: -
v_call: TRBV7-9
cdr3_aa: ASSKDTRSSPLH

cdr3_length: 10
j_call: TRBJ1-1
d_call: -
v_call: TRBV28
cdr3_aa: ASSLNVAEAF

cdr3_length: 13
j_call: TRBJ2-3
d_call: TRBD1
v_call: TRBV27
cdr3_aa: ASSLWGQNTDTQY

cdr3_length: 13
j_call: TRBJ2-3
d_call: -
v_call: TRBV30
cdr3_aa: AWSAGPLGTDTQY

cdr3_length: 16
j_call: TRBJ1-1
d_call: TRBD1
v_call: TRBV23-1
cdr3_aa: ASSQSDLQGPADTEAF

cdr3_length: 13
j_call: TRBJ2-1
d_call: -
v_call: TRBV9
cdr3_aa: ASSDSEKGDNEQF

cdr3_length: 15
j_call: TRBJ1-1
d_call: -
v_call: TRBV11-2
cdr3_aa: ASSLDLSPGWNTEAF

cdr3_length: 14
j_call: TRBJ1-5
d_call: TRBD1
v_call: TRBV28
cdr3_aa: ASSLRPQGGGQPQH

cdr3_length: 12
j_call: TRBJ1-5
d_call: -
v_call: TRBV28
cdr3_aa: ASSYTNRDQPQH

cdr3_length: 13
j_call: TRBJ2-1
d_call: TRBD2
v_call: TRBV14
cdr3_aa: ASSQLTSGRGEQF

cdr3_length: 12
j_call: TRBJ2-2
d_call: -
v_call: TRBV9
cdr3_aa: ASSVVNRPGELF

cdr3_length: 15
j_call: TRBJ1-6
d_call: -
v_call: TRBV5-1
cdr3_aa: ASSSLGGAGYNSPLH